The clone carrying this T cell receptor beta chain was detected a few times. This record comes from a study of patients and donors after allogeneic stem cell transplantation. Each CDR3 protein is one row after TCRdb ran MiXCR on the RT-PCR reads. The table has about a million distinct CDR3 sequences, more than 15% seen once. Material for sequencing was blood, either unsorted or a sorted T cell fraction (not recorded which). The source is a human donor who was either an allogeneic HSCT recipient or a stem cell or donor lymphocyte infusion donor (not recorded which). It is not recorded whose cells these are; they may come from a transplant donor.

The CDR3 DNA follows: TGTGCCAGCAGTTTCTGGGAGCTTGAGAGTCAAGAGACCCAGTACTTC. Amino acid sequence: CASSFWELESQETQYF. The V gene is TRBV12-3 or TRBV12-4, the J gene TRBJ2-5; TRBD2 might be the D (5 bases). V was clipped by 3 bases and J by 2 bases, with 16 bases between them. The CDR3 consists of 16 residues.